The rows below give T cell receptor beta chains drawn from one sample of a study of human T cells and chemical hapten exposure. TCRdb fed the RACE reads into MiXCR, producing one record per CDR3 protein. Here the sample spans around 100,000 distinct CDR3 sequences, 10% to 14% being singletons. Specimen: whole blood, collected in connection with sensitization to the hapten diphenylcyclopropenone (DPC). The source of these receptors is a woman aged 55 to 70 with alopecia areata. Some clones in this sample may be carry-over from other donors' samples. CDR3s leave out the opening cysteine and the closing phenylalanine or tryptophan.

v_gene	j_gene	CDR3aa
TRBV7-2	TRBJ2-1	ASSSGQPTAQF
TRBV20-1	TRBJ2-1	SAPRQGAFYNEQF
TRBV20-1	TRBJ2-5	SARGGQGFQETQY
TRBV10-2	TRBJ1-6	ASSESPGGDSPLH
TRBV5-1	TRBJ2-5	ASSSGALQETQY
TRBV12-3/TRBV12-4	TRBJ1-1	ASSDQGNTEAF
TRBV14	TRBJ2-7	ASSQKSRGGVYEQY
TRBV6-5	TRBJ2-2	ASSRSKRQGADTGELF
TRBV5-6	TRBJ1-1	ASSLMLSTEAF
TRBV19	TRBJ2-1	ASSIGRGNEQF
TRBV29-1	TRBJ1-2	SVGQGENYGYT
TRBV9	TRBJ1-2	ASSLYRGGYT
TRBV30	TRBJ1-1	AGDRSNTEAF
TRBV3-1	TRBJ2-2	ASRQGGTGELF
TRBV5-1	TRBJ1-4	ASSSPGVQEKLF
TRBV6-6	TRBJ1-1	ASSIGAGKAEAF
TRBV7-2	TRBJ1-1	ASSLRAVNTEAF
TRBV10-2	TRBJ1-1	ASGTGGEAF
TRBV7-8	TRBJ2-5	ASSLVLTGIKTQY
TRBV30	TRBJ2-7	AWSVGGGWYEQY
TRBV19	TRBJ1-5	ASRPGQLNSNQPQH
TRBV12-3/TRBV12-4	TRBJ2-2	ASSLGGLGLAGELF
TRBV5-8	TRBJ1-1	ASSLVYGGYTEAF
TRBV11-2	TRBJ2-3	ASSLSVPPQY
TRBV7-3	TRBJ1-2	ASSPGEGPYGYT
TRBV20-1	TRBJ2-7	SAQQPDSYEQY
TRBV10-3	TRBJ1-1	AISESGQMNTEAF
TRBV7-8	TRBJ1-5	ASSSRAGGGNQPQH
TRBV5-1	TRBJ2-7	ASSILPSAAGEPYEQY
TRBV19	TRBJ1-3	ASLRGNTIY